This T cell receptor (beta chain) came from a study of metastatic and nonmetastatic thyroid tumors. Study-level points and caveats: In both blood and tumor samples, TCR beta diversity was reported significantly higher for malignant than benign nodules.

CDR1 and CDR2 (germline): SGHAT, FQNNGV. V was clipped by 2 bases and J by 6 bases; unmatched bases: 8. This CDR3 contains 16 residues. As processed by the authors: A classifier for distant metastasis in papillary thyroid cancer was constructed using CDR3 differences observed across clinicopathological groups. TCRdb reassembled clones from the PCR reads with MiXCR. The authors' filters were not applied to this entry. In the table there are about 6,700 clones, around 33% of which are singletons. This clone was detected only a few times. Its target is unknown. Every patient underwent thyroid surgery untreated.

This receptor was identified in a female donor with papillary thyroid cancer or a benign thyroid nodule (not recorded which). Some clones in this sample may be carry-over from other donors' samples. Sample: adjacent normal tissue. The chain combines TRBV11-2 with TRBJ2-7, with 12 bases fitting TRBD1. CDR3 sequence reads: CASSLRGGTGGFEQYF. Here the CDR3 DNA reads TGTGCCAGCAGCTTACGGGGCGGGACAGGGGGCTTCGAGCAGTACTTC.